Listed below are T cell receptor beta chains from one sample, sequenced in a study of T cell responses to AZD1222 COVID-19 vaccine. Assay: immunoSEQ multiplex PCR; the TCRdb copy retains only in-frame clones and omits some. The sample yields 150,000 to 250,000 clones, 90% to 95% seen once. The specimen was peripheral blood, collected 28 days after the second AZD1222 dose. The origin of the receptors is an adult who received the AZD1222 COVID-19 vaccine. The CDR3 runs from the conserved cysteine through the conserved F or W. A D gene is named only where the DNA matches it firmly. Rows give clone size only sometimes, using once, few, many, or a class for an expanded clone.

>TRBV30|15|NA|few|TRBJ1-1
TGTGCCTGGAGAGGAGGGGGAGTTGAAATCGCTGAAGCTTTCTTT
CAWRGGGVEIAEAFF
>TRBV27|13|TRBD1|NA|TRBJ1-3
TGTGCCAGCAAGACAGGGGCTGGAAACACCATATATTTT
CASKTGAGNTIYF
>TRBV28|15|TRBD1|many|TRBJ2-7
TGTGCCAGCAGAGACCCGGGACAGAGCTCCTACGAGCAGTACTTC
CASRDPGQSSYEQYF
>TRBV7-3|16|TRBD2|NA|TRBJ2-1
TGTGCCAGCAGCTTAGGGAGACTAGCGGGAAACAATGAGCAGTTCTTC
CASSLGRLAGNNEQFF
>TRBV28|15|NA|few|TRBJ2-7
TGTGCCAGCAGTTCTCAGGCCGCGGGTACCGACGAGCAGTACTTC
CASSSQAAGTDEQYF
>TRBV24-1|15|NA|NA|TRBJ1-5
TGTGCCACCAGTCCGGCAGGGAGTAGCAATCAGCCCCAGCATTTT
CATSPAGSSNQPQHF
>TRBV14|20|TRBD2|NA|TRBJ2-7
TGTGCCAGCAGCCAAACCCCGGGGACTAGCGGGAGAGGTTTGTATTACGAGCAGTACTTC
CASSQTPGTSGRGLYYEQYF
>TRBV7-6|15|TRBD2|once|TRBJ2-1
TGTGCCAGCAGCTCGACTAGCCGCTACGTCAATGAGCAGTTCTTC
CASSSTSRYVNEQFF
>TRBV6-4|17|NA|NA|TRBJ1-3
TGTGCCAGCAGTGCCCACCGGGGGGACGTCTCTGGAAACACCATATATTTT
CASSAHRGDVSGNTIYF
>TRBV28|13|NA|NA|TRBJ1-2
TGTGCCAGCGGGGGTCCGAATAACTATGGCTACACCTTC
CASGGPNNYGYTF
>TRBV11-1|15|NA|NA|TRBJ2-3
TGTGCCAGCAGCTTACGTGCTAGCAGCACAGATACGCAGTATTTT
CASSLRASSTDTQYF
>TRBV5-4|15|NA|NA|TRBJ2-1
TGTGCCAGCAGCTTACAGGGCCGCCCGGAAATTGAGCAGTTCTTC
CASSLQGRPEIEQFF
>TRBV11-2|14|TRBD1|NA|TRBJ2-7
TGTGCCAGCAGCTTCGACAGGGGGGATTACGAGCAGTACTTC
CASSFDRGDYEQYF
>TRBV4-3|16|NA|few|TRBJ2-1
TGCGCCAGCAGCCAAGATCAAAGGCAGGGCGGGATTGAGCAGTTCTTC
CASSQDQRQGGIEQFF
>TRBV11-2|15|NA|NA|TRBJ1-1
TGTGCCAGCAGCCCTTTGGGGCTCCCGAACACTGAAGCTTTCTTT
CASSPLGLPNTEAFF
>TRBV6-5|13|NA|NA|TRBJ1-1
TGTGCCAGCAGTTACTGGGAGAACACTGAAGCTTTCTTT
CASSYWENTEAFF
>TRBV6-5|15|TRBD2|NA|TRBJ2-7
TGTGCCAGCAAAGGACTAGCGGGAGACCCCTACGAGCAGTACTTC
CASKGLAGDPYEQYF